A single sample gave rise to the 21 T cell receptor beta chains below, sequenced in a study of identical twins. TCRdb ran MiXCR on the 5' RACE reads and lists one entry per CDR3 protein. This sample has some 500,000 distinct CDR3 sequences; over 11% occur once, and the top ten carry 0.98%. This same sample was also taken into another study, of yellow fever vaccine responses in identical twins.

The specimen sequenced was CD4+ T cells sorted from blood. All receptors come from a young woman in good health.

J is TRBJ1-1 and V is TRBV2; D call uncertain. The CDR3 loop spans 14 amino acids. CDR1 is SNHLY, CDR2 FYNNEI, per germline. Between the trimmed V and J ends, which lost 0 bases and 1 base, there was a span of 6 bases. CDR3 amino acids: CASSEAQGNTEAFF. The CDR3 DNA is TGTGCCAGCAGTGAAGCGCAAGGGAACACTGAAGCTTTCTTT.

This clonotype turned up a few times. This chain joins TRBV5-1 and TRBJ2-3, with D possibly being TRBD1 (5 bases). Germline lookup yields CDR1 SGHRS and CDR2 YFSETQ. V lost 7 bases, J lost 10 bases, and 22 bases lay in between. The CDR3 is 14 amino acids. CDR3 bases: TGCGCCAGCGGTCAGGGCCCGAAGGAAGGTCCGCAGTATTTT. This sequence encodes CASGQGPKEGPQYF.

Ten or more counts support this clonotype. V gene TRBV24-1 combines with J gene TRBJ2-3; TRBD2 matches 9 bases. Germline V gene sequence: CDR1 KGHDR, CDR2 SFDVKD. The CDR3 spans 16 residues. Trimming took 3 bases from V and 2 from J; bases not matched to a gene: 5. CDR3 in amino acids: CATSDHASGNTDTQYF. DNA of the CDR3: TGTGCCACCAGTGATCACGCTAGCGGGAACACAGATACGCAGTATTTT.

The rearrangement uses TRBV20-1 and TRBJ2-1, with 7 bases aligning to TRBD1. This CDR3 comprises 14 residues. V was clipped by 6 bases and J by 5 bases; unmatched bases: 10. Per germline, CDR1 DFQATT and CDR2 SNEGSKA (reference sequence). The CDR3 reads CSAPGQRKNNEQFF. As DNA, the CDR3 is TGCAGTGCCCCGGGACAGCGCAAGAACAATGAGCAGTTCTTC.

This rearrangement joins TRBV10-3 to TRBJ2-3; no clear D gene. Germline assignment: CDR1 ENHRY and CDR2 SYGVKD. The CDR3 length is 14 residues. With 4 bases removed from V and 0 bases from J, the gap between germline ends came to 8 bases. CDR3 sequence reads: CAISVASSTDTQYF. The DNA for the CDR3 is TGTGCCATCAGTGTAGCCAGTAGCACAGATACGCAGTATTTT.

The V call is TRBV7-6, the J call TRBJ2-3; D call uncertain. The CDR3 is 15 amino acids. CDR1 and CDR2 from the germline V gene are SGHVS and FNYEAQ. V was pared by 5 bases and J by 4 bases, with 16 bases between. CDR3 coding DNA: TGTGCCAGCAGCCCATTCCCTGGGGAACCAGATACGCAGTATTTT. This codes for CASSPFPGEPDTQYF.

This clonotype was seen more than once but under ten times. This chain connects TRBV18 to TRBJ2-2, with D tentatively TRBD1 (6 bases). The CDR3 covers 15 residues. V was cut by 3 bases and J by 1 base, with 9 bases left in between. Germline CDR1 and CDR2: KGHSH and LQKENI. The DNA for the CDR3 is TGTGCCAGCTCACCCCCGGGACAGAACACCGGGGAGCTGTTTTTT. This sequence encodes CASSPPGQNTGELFF.

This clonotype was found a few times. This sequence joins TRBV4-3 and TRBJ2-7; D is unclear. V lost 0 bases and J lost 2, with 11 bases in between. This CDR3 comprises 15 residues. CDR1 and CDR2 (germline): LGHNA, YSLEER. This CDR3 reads CASSQDRVGTYEQYF. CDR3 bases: TGCGCCAGCAGCCAAGATAGAGTGGGTACCTACGAGCAGTACTTC.

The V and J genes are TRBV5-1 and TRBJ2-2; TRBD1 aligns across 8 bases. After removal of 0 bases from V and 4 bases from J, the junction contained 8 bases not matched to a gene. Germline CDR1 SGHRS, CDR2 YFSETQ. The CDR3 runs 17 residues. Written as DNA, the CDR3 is TGCGCCAGCAGCTTGGCAAGCACCACAGGGGGCACCGGGGAGCTGTTTTTT. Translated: CASSLASTTGGTGELFF.

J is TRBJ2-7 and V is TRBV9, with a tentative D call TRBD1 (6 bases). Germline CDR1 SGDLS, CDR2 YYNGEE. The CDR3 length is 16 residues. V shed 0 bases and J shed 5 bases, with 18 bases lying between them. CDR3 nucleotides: TGTGCCAGCAGCGTAGCTTCAGGGGTAGCGTTAGACGAGCAGTACTTC. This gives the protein CASSVASGVALDEQYF.

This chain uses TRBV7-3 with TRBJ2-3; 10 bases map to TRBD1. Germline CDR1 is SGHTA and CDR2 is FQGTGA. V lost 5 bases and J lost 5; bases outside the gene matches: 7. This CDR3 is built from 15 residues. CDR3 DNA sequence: TGTGCCAGCAGCCCCCAAGGGGACAGGGGAGATACGCAGTATTTT. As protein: CASSPQGDRGDTQYF.

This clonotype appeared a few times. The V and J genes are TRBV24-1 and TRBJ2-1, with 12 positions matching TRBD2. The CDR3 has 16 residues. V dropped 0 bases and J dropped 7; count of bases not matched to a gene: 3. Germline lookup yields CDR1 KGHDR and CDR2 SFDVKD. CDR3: CATSDLASGGGNEQFF. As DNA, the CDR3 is TGTGCCACCAGTGATTTGGCTAGCGGGGGGGGGAATGAGCAGTTCTTC.

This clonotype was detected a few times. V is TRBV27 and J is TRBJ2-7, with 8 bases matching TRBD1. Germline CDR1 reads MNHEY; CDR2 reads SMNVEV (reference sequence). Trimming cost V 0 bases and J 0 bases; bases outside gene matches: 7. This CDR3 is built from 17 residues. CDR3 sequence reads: CASSLSPRTGTSYEQYF. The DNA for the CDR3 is TGTGCCAGCAGTTTATCTCCTAGGACAGGGACCTCCTACGAGCAGTACTTC.

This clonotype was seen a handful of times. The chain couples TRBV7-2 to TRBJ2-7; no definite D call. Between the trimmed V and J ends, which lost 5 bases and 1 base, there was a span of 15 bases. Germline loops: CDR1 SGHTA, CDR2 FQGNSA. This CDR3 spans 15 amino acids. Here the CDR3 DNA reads TGTGCCAGCAGCCCACTGAGGACGTATTCCTACGAGCAGTACTTC. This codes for CASSPLRTYSYEQYF.

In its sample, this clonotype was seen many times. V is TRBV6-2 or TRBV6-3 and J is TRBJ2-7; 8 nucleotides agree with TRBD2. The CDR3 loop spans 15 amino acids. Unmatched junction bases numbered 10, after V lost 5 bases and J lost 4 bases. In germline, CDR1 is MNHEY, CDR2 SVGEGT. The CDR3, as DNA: TGTGCCAGCAGTACAAGTGGGACTAGTAAGTACGAGCAGTACTTC. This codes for CASSTSGTSKYEQYF.

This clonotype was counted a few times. Here the CDR3 reads CASSPIVGGSSYEQYF. CDR3 sequence (DNA): TGTGCCAGCAGCCCTATCGTAGGCGGGAGCTCCTACGAGCAGTACTTC. The chain employs TRBV6-2 or TRBV6-3 and TRBJ2-7, with TRBD2 matching 7 bases. Germline V CDR1 and CDR2: MNHEY, SVGEGT. The CDR3 is 16 amino acids. Trimming took 6 bases from V and 0 from J; bases not matched to a gene: 11.

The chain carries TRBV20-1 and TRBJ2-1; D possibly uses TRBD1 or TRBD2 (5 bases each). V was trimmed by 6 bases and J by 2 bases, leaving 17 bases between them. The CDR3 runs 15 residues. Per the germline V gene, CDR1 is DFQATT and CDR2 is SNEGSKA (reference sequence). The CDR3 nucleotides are TGCAGTGCCCCGGGACCCACACGAACCTACAATGAGCAGTTCTTC. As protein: CSAPGPTRTYNEQFF.

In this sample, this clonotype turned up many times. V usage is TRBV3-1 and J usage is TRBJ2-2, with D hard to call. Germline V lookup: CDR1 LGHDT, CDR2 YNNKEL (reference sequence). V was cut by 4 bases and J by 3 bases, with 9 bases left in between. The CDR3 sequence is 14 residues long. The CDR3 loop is CASSPGPDTGELFF. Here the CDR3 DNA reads TGTGCCAGCAGCCCCGGCCCGGACACCGGGGAGCTGTTTTTT.

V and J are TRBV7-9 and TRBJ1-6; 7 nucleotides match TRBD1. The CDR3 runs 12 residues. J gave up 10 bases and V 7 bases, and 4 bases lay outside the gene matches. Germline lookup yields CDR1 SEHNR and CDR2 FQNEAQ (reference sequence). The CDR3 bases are TGTGCCAGCAATCAGGGGGAATCACCCCTCCACTTT. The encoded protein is CASNQGESPLHF.

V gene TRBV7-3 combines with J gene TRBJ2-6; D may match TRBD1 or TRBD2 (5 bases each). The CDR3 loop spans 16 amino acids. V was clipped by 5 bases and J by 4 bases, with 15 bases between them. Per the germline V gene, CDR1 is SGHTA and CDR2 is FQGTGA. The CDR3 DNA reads TGTGCCAGCAGCCCGTCAGGGCGGGCCGGGGCCAACGTCCTGACTTTC. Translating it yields CASSPSGRAGANVLTF. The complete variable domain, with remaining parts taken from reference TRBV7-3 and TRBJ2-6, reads GAGVSQTPSNKVTEKGKYVELRCDPISGHTALYWYRQSLGQGPEFLIYFQGTGAADDSGLPNDRFFAVRPEGSVSTLKIQRTERGDSAVYLCASSPSGRAGANVLTFGAGSRLTVL.

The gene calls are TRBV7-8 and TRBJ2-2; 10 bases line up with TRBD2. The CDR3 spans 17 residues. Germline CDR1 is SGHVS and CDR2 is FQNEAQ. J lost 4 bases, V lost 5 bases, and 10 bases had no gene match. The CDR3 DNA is TGTGCCAGCAGCCCCCGGGTAGCGGGGGGTATCACCGGGGAGCTGTTTTTT. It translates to CASSPRVAGGITGELFF. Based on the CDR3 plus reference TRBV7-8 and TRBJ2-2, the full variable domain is GAGVSQSPRYKVAKRGQDVALRCDPISGHVSLFWYQQALGQGPEFLTYFQNEAQLDKSGLPSDRFFAERPEGSVSTLKIQRTQQEDSAVYLCASSPRVAGGITGELFFGEGSRLTVL.